A selection of T cell receptor beta chains follows, all from one sample in a study of T cells in Graves' hyperthyroidism and ophthalmopathy. A single record per CDR3 protein comes from TCRdb applying MiXCR to the multiplex PCR reads. The repertoire holds 350,000 or so distinct CDR3 sequences, with 15% to 20% as singletons. What was sequenced was blood. The receptors derive from a woman aged 40 to 49 with Graves' ophthalmopathy. The conserved cysteine and the conserved F or W are not part of the CDR3 here. Fields, in order: D gene, J gene, V gene, clone size, CDR3 protein. The D gene is left open where the match is weak. A clone size is listed for some rows: how often the clone was seen (once, few, many), or a class if it is expanded.

>TRBD1|TRBJ2-4|TRBV7-2|NA
ASSTSGDRVGFQY
>NA|TRBJ1-1|TRBV2|many
ASSPGPNEAF
>NA|TRBJ1-1|TRBV25-1|few
ASSETGYRNTEAF
>NA|TRBJ2-7|TRBV5-1|many
ASTQDSSYEQY
>TRBD1|TRBJ2-5|TRBV11-2|many
ASSLKGAGETQY
>NA|TRBJ2-5|TRBV6-5|many
ASSPFATGPVETQY
>NA|TRBJ2-5|TRBV30|NA
AWMGKETQY
>TRBD2|TRBJ2-4|TRBV5-1|NA
ASRHSPGTNVKY
>TRBD1|TRBJ2-7|TRBV6-1|many
ASTRRQGISYEQY
>TRBD1|TRBJ2-7|TRBV6-5|NA
ASSYYGTAYEQY
>TRBD1|TRBJ1-5|TRBV6-1|many
ASSEPPDRRNQPQH
>TRBD2|TRBJ2-2|TRBV27|NA
ASSDRLAVAGELF
>TRBD1|TRBJ2-7|TRBV5-1|many
ASSRDRGSSYEQY
>TRBD1|TRBJ2-7|TRBV5-1|NA
ASSSGQPPYEQY
>NA|TRBJ1-3|TRBV5-1|few
ASSFQGVSGNTIY
>TRBD1|TRBJ2-7|TRBV6-5|many
ASNPPGQNYEQY
>NA|TRBJ1-1|TRBV11-2|many
ASIPFGALNTEAF
>NA|TRBJ1-5|TRBV7-9|many
ASSLEGTGQPQH
>NA|TRBJ1-2|TRBV15|many
ATSRDQVEANYGYT
>NA|TRBJ2-3|TRBV13|many
ASSLPGLAGGPSVADTQY
>NA|TRBJ1-6|TRBV6-5|many
ASGWAPSSYNSPLH
>TRBD1|TRBJ2-5|TRBV6-1|NA
ASSHRTGGGQETQY
>TRBD2|TRBJ2-5|TRBV10-3|many
AISTLAGSQETQY
>NA|TRBJ1-5|TRBV6-5|NA
ASSYETGSNQPQH
>TRBD1|TRBJ2-7|TRBV28|NA
ASSENRGLDEQY
>TRBD1|TRBJ1-6|TRBV4-3|few
ASSQVISGTGASPLH
>TRBD2|TRBJ2-7|TRBV11-2|NA
ASSLLSASGIYEQY
>TRBD2|TRBJ2-7|TRBV6-5|few
ASSSGLALSYEQY
>NA|TRBJ1-2|TRBV18|many
ASSPPGLAGAYGYT
>NA|TRBJ2-5|TRBV7-2|many
ASSSTSSTQY
>NA|TRBJ2-7|TRBV12-5|many
ASGLVTGGTQDHEQY
>TRBD1|TRBJ1-2|TRBV5-1|many
ASSGGTGVYGYT
>NA|TRBJ2-7|TRBV12-3/TRBV12-4|NA
ASSPTLGYEQY
>NA|TRBJ1-5|TRBV20-1|many
SASSGSSNQPQH
>TRBD1|TRBJ2-7|TRBV6-1|many
AIAGQGASEQY
>NA|TRBJ2-3|TRBV30|many
AWRTGTSPNTDTQY
>TRBD2|TRBJ2-7|TRBV28|many
ASSLWGLAEIYEQY
>TRBD1|TRBJ1-2|TRBV28|many
ASSLLGQENYGYT
>NA|TRBJ2-7|TRBV7-2|many
ASREGMVEQY
>NA|TRBJ2-5|TRBV12-3/TRBV12-4|many
ASSYLTRQEETQY
>TRBD2|TRBJ2-4|TRBV20-1|few
SATRLAGGPGYIQY
>NA|TRBJ2-4|TRBV12-3/TRBV12-4|many
ASSPKPPGPKNIQY
>NA|TRBJ1-5|TRBV20-1|many
SASHNQGRVGNQPQH
>NA|TRBJ2-7|TRBV4-1|many
ASSPRRSSYEQY
>NA|TRBJ1-5|TRBV30|many
AWRGTSNQPQH
>NA|TRBJ1-5|TRBV15|few
ATSRDPNEPQH
>NA|TRBJ2-7|TRBV29-1|many
SVEGAGYEQY
>NA|TRBJ1-6|TRBV13|many
ASSLTRSPLH
>NA|TRBJ2-2|TRBV11-2|many
ASSLDTAGSGELF
>NA|TRBJ2-7|TRBV5-1|NA
ASSPGAANNYEQS
>TRBD1|TRBJ1-6|TRBV27|few
ASSLNRGRSPLY
>NA|TRBJ2-2|TRBV5-1|many
ASMMSGLNTGELF
>NA|TRBJ1-2|TRBV9|many
ASSPSGQGLGYT
>TRBD1|TRBJ1-5|TRBV28|many
ASSWTGKVQPQH
>TRBD1|TRBJ1-1|TRBV6-2/TRBV6-3|many
ASSFGTAVEAF
>NA|TRBJ1-1|TRBV5-6|many
ASSFDRITEAF
>NA|TRBJ2-2|TRBV6-2/TRBV6-3|many
ASSQWQHTGELF
>NA|TRBJ1-5|TRBV12-3/TRBV12-4|many
ASSLTSAGAQPQH
>NA|TRBJ1-1|TRBV20-1|NA
SANPGGTNTEAF